This T cell receptor (beta chain) stems from a study of blood T cell repertoires in COVID-19. For the study at large: Both acute and convalescent COVID-19 samples were obtained from the United States, Italy and Spain.

Per germline, CDR1 LGHDT and CDR2 YNNKEL (reference sequence). The trim removed 8 bases at V and 4 bases at J, leaving 11 bases unmatched. The CDR3 covers 18 residues. Produced via immunoSEQ multiplex PCR; TCRdb's table is partial and in-frame only. The sample shows about 220,000 clones, 82% of them seen only once. Participants, roughly 18 to 89 years old, spanned around 26 US areas. The clonotype originates from a woman in her sixties who had recovered from COVID-19. The chain has TRBV3-1 (or the pseudogene TRBV3-2) and TRBJ2-1; 16 bases agree with TRBD2. Sequencing was carried out using PBMCs or T cells enriched from blood (not recorded which). DNA for the CDR3: TGTGCCAGCGGACCGGGACTAGCGGGAGGGAGTCTGTACAATGAGCAGTTCTTC. This encodes CASGPGLAGGSLYNEQFF.